This T cell receptor beta chain was identified in a study of blood T cell repertoires in COVID-19. Only in-frame clones appear in the TCRdb table, and some are missing; sequencing was by immunoSEQ multiplex PCR. The sample has hundreds of thousands of clones, about 88% seen once. Input material: PBMCs or T cells enriched from blood (not recorded which). The clonotype was recovered from a man aged 55 to 70 who had recovered from COVID-19.

CDR3 DNA: TGTGCCAGCAGCCATACAGGGTACCAAGAGACCCAGTACTTC. The encoded protein is CASSHTGYQETQYF. This chain joins TRBV3-1 (or the pseudogene TRBV3-2) and TRBJ2-5, with D perhaps TRBD1 (6 bases). The CDR3 length is 14 residues. Trimming left V 3 bases short and J 0 bases short, with 8 bases between. Germline loops: CDR1 LGHDT, CDR2 YNNKEL (reference sequence).